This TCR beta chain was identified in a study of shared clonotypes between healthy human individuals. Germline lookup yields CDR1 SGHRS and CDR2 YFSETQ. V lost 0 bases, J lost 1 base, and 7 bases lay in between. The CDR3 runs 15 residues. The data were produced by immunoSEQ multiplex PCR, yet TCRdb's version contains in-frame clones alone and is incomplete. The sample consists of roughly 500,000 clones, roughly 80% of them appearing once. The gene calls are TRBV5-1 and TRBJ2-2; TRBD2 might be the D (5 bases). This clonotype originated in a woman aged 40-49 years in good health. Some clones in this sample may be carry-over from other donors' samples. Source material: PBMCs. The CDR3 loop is CASSLAGVNTGELFF. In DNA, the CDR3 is TGCGCCAGCAGCTTGGCCGGGGTGAACACCGGGGAGCTGTTTTTT.